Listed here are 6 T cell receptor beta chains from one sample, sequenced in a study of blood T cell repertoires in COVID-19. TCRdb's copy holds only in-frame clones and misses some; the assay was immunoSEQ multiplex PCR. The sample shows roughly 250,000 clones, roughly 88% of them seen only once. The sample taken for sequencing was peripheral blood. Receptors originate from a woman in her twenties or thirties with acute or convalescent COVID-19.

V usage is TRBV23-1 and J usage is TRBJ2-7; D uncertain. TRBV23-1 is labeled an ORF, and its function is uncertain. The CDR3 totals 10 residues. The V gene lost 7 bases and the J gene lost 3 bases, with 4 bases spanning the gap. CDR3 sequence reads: CASTGYEQYF. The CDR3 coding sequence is TGCGCCAGCACAGGCTACGAGCAGTACTTC.

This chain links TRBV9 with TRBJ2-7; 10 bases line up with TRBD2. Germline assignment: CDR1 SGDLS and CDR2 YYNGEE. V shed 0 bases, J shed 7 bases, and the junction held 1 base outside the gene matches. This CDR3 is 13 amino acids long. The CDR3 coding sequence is TGTGCCAGCAGCGTAGCTAGCGGGAGAGAGCAGTACTTC. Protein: CASSVASGREQYF.

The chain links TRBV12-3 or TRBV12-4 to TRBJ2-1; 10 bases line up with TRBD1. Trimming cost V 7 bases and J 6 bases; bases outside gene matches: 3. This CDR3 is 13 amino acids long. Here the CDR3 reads CASKGQGFNEQFF. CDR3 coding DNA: TGTGCCAGCAAGGGACAGGGGTTCAATGAGCAGTTCTTC.

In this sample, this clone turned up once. This CDR3 is CASSHKGVEKRTGRDTQYF. For the CDR3, the DNA is TGTGCCAGCAGCCACAAGGGTGTGGAAAAGCGGACAGGTCGAGATACGCAGTATTTT. The gene calls are TRBV4-2 and TRBJ2-3, with 7 bases fitting TRBD1. This CDR3 has 19 residues. V lost 3 bases, J lost 5 bases, and 20 bases stayed unmatched. CDR1 and CDR2 from the germline V gene are LGHNA and YNFKEQ.

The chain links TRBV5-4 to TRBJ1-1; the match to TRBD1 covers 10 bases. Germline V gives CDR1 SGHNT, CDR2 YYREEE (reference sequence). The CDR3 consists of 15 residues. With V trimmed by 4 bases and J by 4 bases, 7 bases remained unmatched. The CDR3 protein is CASSRGDRGPTEAFF. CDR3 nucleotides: TGTGCCAGCAGCCGGGGGGACAGGGGCCCCACTGAAGCTTTCTTT.

CDR3 DNA: TGTGCCAGCAGCCAAAGCGGGCCACGGGGGATCAATGAGCAGTTCTTC. Translation: CASSQSGPRGINEQFF. V is TRBV3-1 (or the pseudogene TRBV3-2) and J is TRBJ2-1; perhaps TRBD2 as D (6 bases). Germline CDR1 and CDR2: LGHDT and YNNKEL (reference sequence). The V end was cut by 2 bases, the J end by 6 bases, with 17 bases between. The length of the CDR3 is 16 residues.